Each of the 17 T cell receptor beta chains below was sequenced from the same sample in a study of blood T cell repertoires in COVID-19. Libraries were prepared by immunoSEQ multiplex PCR; TCRdb keeps only in-frame clonotypes and omits some of them. The sample has more than 250,000 clones; more than 70% are singletons. Sequencing used peripheral blood. These receptors were taken from a young man who had recovered from COVID-19.

The chain has TRBV14 and TRBJ2-3; D might be TRBD1 (5 bases). Trimming took off 0 bases at V and 5 bases at J, with 12 bases between the two ends. The CDR3 is made up of 15 amino acids. Looked up from germline, CDR1 is SGHDN and CDR2 is FVKESK. In nucleotides, the CDR3 is TGTGCCAGCAGCCAAGACAGGGTCATGGGAGATACGCAGTATTTT. This gives the protein CASSQDRVMGDTQYF.

J is TRBJ2-1 and V is TRBV30; TRBD2 might be the D (6 bases). The CDR3 is 14 amino acids. Trimming took 4 bases from V and 5 from J, leaving 15 bases between them. Germline V gives CDR1 GTSNPN, CDR2 SVGIG (reference sequence). The CDR3 here is CAWTLGTGDNEQFF. The CDR3 DNA sequence: TGTGCCTGGACCCTGGGGACTGGAGACAATGAGCAGTTCTTC.

The chain combines TRBV6-1 with TRBJ2-5; TRBD2 agrees at 7 bases. The CDR3 runs 14 residues. Per the germline V gene, CDR1 is MNHNS and CDR2 is SASEGT. J was trimmed by 2 bases and V by 3 bases; bases with no gene match: 3. The CDR3 is CASSEGTTQETQYF. The CDR3 coding sequence is TGTGCCAGCAGTGAGGGGACTACACAAGAGACCCAGTACTTC.

The V gene is TRBV3-1 (or the pseudogene TRBV3-2), the J gene TRBJ1-1; D gene unclear. The CDR3 is 14 amino acids. The V gene lost 1 base and the J gene lost 0 bases, with 6 bases spanning the gap. Germline V CDR1 and CDR2: LGHDT, YNNKEL (reference sequence). The CDR3 loop is CASSQVQMNTEAFF. CDR3 in DNA: TGTGCCAGCAGCCAAGTTCAGATGAACACTGAAGCTTTCTTT.

The chain carries TRBV2 and TRBJ1-2, with D perhaps TRBD1 (5 bases). Per germline, CDR1 SNHLY and CDR2 FYNNEI. Trimming took 0 bases from V and 8 from J, leaving 10 bases between them. The CDR3 is 13 residues long. This CDR3 is CASSEALGAGYTF. CDR3 coding DNA: TGTGCCAGCAGTGAAGCGCTTGGGGCAGGCTACACCTTC.

CDR3 loop: CASRLTSAQETQYF. CDR3 in DNA: TGTGCCAGTAGGTTGACTAGCGCCCAAGAGACCCAGTACTTC. The chain carries TRBV19 and TRBJ2-5; TRBD2 matches at 8 bases. The CDR3 runs 14 residues. Losses at the gene ends were 6 bases for V and 1 base for J; bases not matched to a gene: 4. Germline CDR1 is LNHDA and CDR2 is SQIVND (reference sequence).

The rearrangement joins TRBV12-3 or TRBV12-4 to TRBJ1-1, with a possible D match to TRBD1 (6 bases). The V end lost 7 bases, the J end lost 5 bases, and 14 bases lay between the germline ends. The CDR3 runs to 13 residues. The CDR3 region is CASTQGGGTEAFF. DNA of the CDR3: TGTGCCAGCACACAAGGGGGGGGGACTGAAGCTTTCTTT.

The genes are TRBV19 and TRBJ1-5, with D possibly TRBD1 on 5 matching bases. CDR3 length: 15 residues. V lost 7 bases to trimming and J lost 0 bases, with 13 bases between them. The germline V gene encodes CDR1 LNHDA and CDR2 SQIVND (reference sequence). CDR3 region: CASKGTHYSNQPQHF. CDR3 nucleotides: TGTGCCAGTAAAGGGACTCACTATAGCAATCAGCCCCAGCATTTT.

Here the CDR3 DNA reads TGCAGCGTCGGAACGGGCACTGAAGCTTTCTTT. Residues: CSVGTGTEAFF. The chain has TRBV29-1 and TRBJ1-1; D gene unclear. Germline assignment: CDR1 SQVTM and CDR2 ANQGSEA. Trimming pared 6 bases from V and 4 bases from J, leaving 9 bases between. The CDR3 has 11 amino acids.

The V gene is TRBV6-2 or TRBV6-3, the J gene TRBJ1-1, with D possibly being TRBD1 (6 bases). The germline V gene encodes CDR1 MNHEY and CDR2 SVGEGT. The V end was cut by 6 bases, the J end by 7 bases, with 12 bases between. This CDR3 contains 12 residues. The chain's CDR3 is CASSQGHLEAFF. The CDR3 DNA reads TGTGCCAGCAGCCAGGGACACCTTGAAGCTTTCTTT.

This clone was detected only a few times. The gene calls are TRBV9 and TRBJ1-2; D not certain. The CDR3 spans 11 residues. Trimming removed 7 bases at V and 9 bases at J, with 13 bases between. The V gene's germline CDR1 is SGDLS and CDR2 YYNGEE. The CDR3 region is CASSGEMSYTF. As DNA, the CDR3 is TGTGCCAGCTCCGGGGAGATGAGCTACACCTTC. Based on the CDR3 plus reference TRBV9 and TRBJ1-2, the full variable domain is DSGVTQTPKHLITATGQRVTLRCSPRSGDLSVYWYQQSLDQGLQFLIQYYNGEERAKGNILERFSAQQFPDLHSELNLSSLELGDSALYFCASSGEMSYTFGSGTRLTVV.

The chain has TRBV4-3 and TRBJ2-3; TRBD2 aligns across 12 bases. CDR1 and CDR2 from the germline V gene are LGHNA and YSLEER. There are 15 residues in the CDR3. The J segment lost 7 bases and the V segment lost 1 base, leaving 3 bases of the junction unmatched. The CDR3 sequence: CASSQGLAGANTQYF. The CDR3 DNA reads as TGCGCCAGCAGCCAAGGACTAGCGGGGGCTAATACGCAGTATTTT.

The chain joins TRBV9 to TRBJ1-2, with D tentatively TRBD1 (6 bases). The CDR3 length is 15 residues. With 3 bases removed from V and 0 bases from J, the gap between germline ends came to 12 bases. Germline assignment: CDR1 SGDLS and CDR2 YYNGEE. This chain's CDR3 is CASSGTAIANYGYTF. CDR3 sequence (DNA): TGTGCCAGCAGCGGGACAGCTATAGCTAACTATGGCTACACCTTC.

This chain uses TRBV9 with TRBJ2-7, with D maybe TRBD2 (6 bases). V lost 4 bases to trimming and J lost 2 bases, with 13 bases between them. The germline gives CDR1 SGDLS, CDR2 YYNGEE. This CDR3 region has 14 residues. The CDR3 loop reads CASSSPGLTYEQYF. CDR3 coding DNA: TGTGCCAGCAGCTCCCCGGGACTCACCTACGAGCAGTACTTC.

The chain combines TRBV19 with TRBJ2-3, with TRBD2 matching over 14 bases. V trimming: 3 bases; J trimming: 4 bases; junction bases outside the gene matches: 12. Germline lookup yields CDR1 LNHDA and CDR2 SQIVND (reference sequence). The CDR3 is 19 residues long. The DNA of the CDR3 is TGTGCCAGTAGTATTATGGGAGGGACTAGCGGGGGACCTGCAGATACGCAGTATTTT. Residues: CASSIMGGTSGGPADTQYF.

In nucleotides, the CDR3 is TGTGCCAGCAGTTACTGGGGGCCAGGAAATGAAAAACTGTTTTTT. This encodes CASSYWGPGNEKLFF. This rearrangement joins TRBV6-2 or TRBV6-3 to TRBJ1-4; D is perhaps TRBD1 (6 bases). Trimming pared 1 base from V and 5 bases from J, leaving 11 bases between. The length of the CDR3 is 15 residues. Germline V gene data show CDR1 as MNHEY and CDR2 as SVGEGT.

V is TRBV5-1 and J is TRBJ2-5, with D perhaps TRBD1 (6 bases). Germline CDR1 and CDR2: SGHRS and YFSETQ. This CDR3 spans 16 amino acids. The ends were cut back, 0 bases at V and 4 bases at J, with 16 bases in the middle. The CDR3 DNA reads TGCGCCAGCAGCTTGGCAGGGGCCCAGCAGGTAGAGACCCAGTACTTC. Translated: CASSLAGAQQVETQYF.